Shown below are 11 T cell receptor beta chains from a single sample sequenced in a study of PD-L1 blockade in urothelial cancer. Here immunoSEQ multiplex PCR was the method, and the copy in TCRdb shows in-frame clones only, minus some. The table includes 40,000 to 45,000 clones, 88% detected once. The source material was PBMCs, sampled around atezolizumab (anti-PD-L1) treatment. Every receptor here comes from a woman aged 55-75 years with urothelial cancer.

The CDR3 DNA is TGTGCCAGCAGTTGGGGACAGGTTAACGAGCAGTACTTC. It encodes CASSWGQVNEQYF. The gene calls are TRBV6-5 and TRBJ2-7; 8 bases fit TRBD1. The CDR3 is 13 residues long. V shed 4 bases and J 5 bases; nucleotides not matched to a gene: 4. CDR1 and CDR2 from the germline V gene are MNHEY and SVGAGI.

The J gene is TRBJ1-2, the V gene TRBV13; D might be TRBD1 (5 bases). This CDR3 contains 13 residues. Germline CDR1 reads PRHDT; CDR2 reads FYEKMQ (reference sequence). The ends were cut back, 2 bases at V and 4 bases at J, with 8 bases in the middle. The CDR3 sequence is CASSLSDTYGYTF. The CDR3 region has the DNA TGTGCCAGCAGCTTATCGGACACCTATGGCTACACCTTC.

V gene TRBV13 combines with J gene TRBJ2-7; 8 bases line up with TRBD2. Germline loops: CDR1 PRHDT, CDR2 FYEKMQ (reference sequence). With 3 bases clipped from V and 2 bases from J, the junction kept 6 bases outside the gene matches. The CDR3 runs to 15 residues. The DNA for the CDR3 is TGTGCCAGCAGCTTTAGCGGGAAGGGGACCTACGAGCAGTACTTC. Its translation: CASSFSGKGTYEQYF. The variable domain in full, completed from reference TRBV13 and TRBJ2-7, reads AAGVIQSPRHLIKEKRETATLKCYPIPRHDTVYWYQQGPGQDPQFLISFYEKMQSDKGSIPDRFSAQQFSDYHSELNMSSLELGDSALYFCASSFSGKGTYEQYFGPGTRLTVT.

J is TRBJ1-6 and V is TRBV15; TRBD1 agrees at 8 bases. CDR3 length equals 16 residues. V trimming: 0 bases; J trimming: 14 bases; junction bases outside the gene matches: 12. Germline V gene lookup returns CDR1 LNHNV and CDR2 YYDKDF (reference sequence). The CDR3 loop is CATSRDWVGQGQSLHF. The CDR3 region has the DNA TGTGCCACCAGCAGAGATTGGGTCGGACAGGGTCAATCCCTCCACTTT.

This chain connects TRBV5-1 to TRBJ2-5, with 12 bases identical to TRBD2. The CDR3 is 15 amino acids. Germline loops: CDR1 SGHRS, CDR2 YFSETQ. V was clipped by 3 bases and J by 4 bases; unmatched bases: 4. CDR3 coding DNA: TGCGCCAGCAGCTGGGGACTAGCGGGCGGAGAGACCCAGTACTTC. Amino acids: CASSWGLAGGETQYF.

V and J are TRBV7-2 and TRBJ1-3; TRBD1 matches at 7 bases. The CDR3 is 15 amino acids. Trimming took 4 bases from V and 0 from J; bases not matched to a gene: 3. Germline-derived CDR1 and CDR2 are SGHTA and FQGNSA. The CDR3 DNA follows: TGTGCCAGCAGCTCGGGACAGAGCTCTGGAAACACCATATATTTT. Translation gives CASSSGQSSGNTIYF. Variable domain in full (rest from reference TRBV7-2 and TRBJ1-3): GAGVSQSPSNKVTEKGKDVELRCDPISGHTALYWYRQSLGQGLEFLIYFQGNSAPDKSGLPSDRFSAERTGGSVSTLTIQRTQQEDSAVYLCASSSGQSSGNTIYFGEGSWLTVV.

CDR3 residues: CASSSFTGGPYEQYF. Written as DNA, the CDR3 is TGTGCCAGCTCGTCCTTCACGGGAGGGCCCTACGAGCAGTACTTC. The chain employs TRBV18 and TRBJ2-7; 8 bases agree with TRBD2. The V gene end was trimmed by 6 bases and the J gene end by 2 bases; junction bases not matched to a gene: 9. Germline CDR1 KGHSH, CDR2 LQKENI. The CDR3 totals 15 residues.

This chain connects TRBV19 to TRBJ2-1; a weak D match, TRBD2 (6 bases). The CDR3 is made up of 18 amino acids. Looked up from germline, CDR1 is LNHDA and CDR2 is SQIVND (reference sequence). V lost 4 bases, J lost 7 bases, and 26 bases lay in between. CDR3 coding DNA: TGTGCCAGTAGTACCAGACTCCTAGCGAATAGCCGTGTGAATGAGCAGTTCTTC. It specifies CASSTRLLANSRVNEQFF.

This CDR3 is CASSLGGDFSYEQYF. The CDR3 nucleotides are TGTGCCAGCAGCTTAGGGGGGGACTTCTCCTACGAGCAGTACTTC. V usage is TRBV7-2 and J usage is TRBJ2-7; D might be TRBD2 (6 bases). The CDR3 has 15 residues. The V and J ends lost 1 base and 0 bases respectively, with 10 bases between them. In germline, CDR1 is SGHTA, CDR2 FQGNSA.

V and J are TRBV9 and TRBJ2-7; maybe TRBD2 (7 bases). This CDR3 comprises 16 residues. Trimming took 0 bases from V and 3 from J, leaving 16 bases between them. Germline V gene lookup returns CDR1 SGDLS and CDR2 YYNGEE. This chain's CDR3 is CASSVATTGRDYEQYF. The CDR3 DNA sequence: TGTGCCAGCAGCGTAGCTACAACAGGGAGGGACTACGAGCAGTACTTC.

This rearrangement joins TRBV5-6 to TRBJ2-1; TRBD1 agrees at 7 bases. Looked up from germline, CDR1 is SGHDT and CDR2 is YYEEEE. This CDR3 region has 18 residues. Trimming cost V 4 bases and J 10 bases; bases outside gene matches: 23. The CDR3 region has the DNA TGTGCCAGCAGCCAAGCACACCAAGTGGGTCAGGGGGTCCGGGAGCAGTTCTTC. Protein product: CASSQAHQVGQGVREQFF.